This TCR beta chain was identified during a study of human T cells and chemical hapten exposure. Overall study: Patch tests put 0.01% DPC on the upper back, read at 6 days.

Time point denoted: patch test 1, 2 weeks after DPC sensitization. Documented treatment: therapeutic diphenylcyclopropenone sensitization with weekly scalp DPC. Germline V gene sequence: CDR1 MNHEY, CDR2 SVGAGI. Losses at the gene ends were 0 bases for V and 2 bases for J; bases not matched to a gene: 3. CDR3 size: 15 residues. From the RACE reads, TCRdb called clonotypes with MiXCR, one entry per CDR3 protein. The sample lists approximately 110,000 distinct CDR3 sequences, 9.5% to 11% occurring once. This clonotype was seen more than once but under ten times. Sequencing used whole blood, obtained in connection with sensitization to the hapten diphenylcyclopropenone (DPC). The TCR comes from a woman aged 40-49 years with alopecia areata. Some clones in this sample may be carry-over from other donors' samples. V and J are TRBV6-5 and TRBJ2-7, with 8 bases aligning to TRBD2. CDR3 sequence (DNA): TGTGCCAGCAGTTACTCCCGGGAGGGCCCCTACGAGCAGTACTTC. Translated: CASSYSREGPYEQYF.